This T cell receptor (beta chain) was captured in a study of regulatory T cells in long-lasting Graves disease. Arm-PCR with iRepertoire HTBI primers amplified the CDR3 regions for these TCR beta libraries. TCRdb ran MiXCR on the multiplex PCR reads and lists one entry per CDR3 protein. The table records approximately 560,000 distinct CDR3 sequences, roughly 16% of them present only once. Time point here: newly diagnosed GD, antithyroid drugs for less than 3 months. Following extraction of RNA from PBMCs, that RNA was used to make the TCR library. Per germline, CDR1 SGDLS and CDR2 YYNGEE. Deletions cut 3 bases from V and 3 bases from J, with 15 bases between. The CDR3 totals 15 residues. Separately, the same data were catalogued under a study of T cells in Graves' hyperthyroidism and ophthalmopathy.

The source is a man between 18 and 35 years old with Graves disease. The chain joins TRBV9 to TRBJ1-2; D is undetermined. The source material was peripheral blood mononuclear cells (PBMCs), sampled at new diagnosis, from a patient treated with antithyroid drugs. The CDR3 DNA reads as TGTGCCAGCAGCGATGAGGTTGGGTCGGACTATGGCTACACCTTC. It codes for CASSDEVGSDYGYTF.